These 11 T cell receptor beta chains were all obtained from the same sample, sequenced in a study of blood T cell repertoires in COVID-19 (dated by TCRdb to the early 2020s). Libraries came from the immunoSEQ multiplex PCR assay. The immuneACCESS repertoire file appears here via TCRdb, limited to in-frame rearrangements. These files lack a portion of the clones; in checked studies, under half of the deficit traces to unresolved V genes, and the cause of the others is not known. The table for this sample lists about 300,000 clones; about nine tenths of them were counted only once. The biggest ten clones account for 1.8% of the sample. The sequenced sample was peripheral blood. The receptors shown here come from a woman aged 30 to 39 with COVID-19, enrolled during active disease.

The V call is TRBV18, the J call TRBJ1-3; D is unclear. The CDR3 runs to 16 residues. CDR1 and CDR2 (germline): KGHSH, LQKENI. V lost 2 bases to trimming and J lost 4 bases, with 15 bases between them. The CDR3 DNA follows: TGTGCCAGCTCACCATCTGCGGCCGGCGGAGGAAACACCATATATTTT. Encoded protein: CASSPSAAGGGNTIYF.

V usage is TRBV4-2 and J usage is TRBJ1-2; TRBD1 aligns across 10 bases. There are 18 residues in the CDR3. CDR1 and CDR2 from the germline V gene are LGHNA and YNFKEQ. The junction had 13 bases not matched to a gene; V was cut back by 1 base and J by 5 bases. The CDR3 bases are TGTGCCAGCAGCCAAGCGCTTACCGGGACAGGGGCCGTATATGGCTACACCTTC. It is translated as CASSQALTGTGAVYGYTF.

The chain employs TRBV5-4 and TRBJ2-3, with TRBD1 identical over 7 bases. Unmatched junction bases numbered 13, after V lost 4 bases and J lost 2 bases. This CDR3 spans 17 amino acids. Germline loops: CDR1 SGHNT, CDR2 YYREEE (reference sequence). This CDR3 reads CASSLDSGTEFTDTQYF. DNA for the CDR3: TGTGCCAGCAGCCTCGACTCCGGGACAGAGTTCACAGATACGCAGTATTTT.

This chain joins TRBV7-2 and TRBJ2-3, with D possibly TRBD2 on 6 matching bases. The germline V and J ends were trimmed by 0 bases and 3 bases, with 16 bases remaining between them. The CDR3 covers 17 residues. Germline assignment: CDR1 SGHTA and CDR2 FQGNSA. The CDR3 spells CASSLAGGVGSTDTQYF. CDR3 nucleotide sequence: TGTGCCAGCAGCTTAGCTGGCGGGGTTGGGTCGACAGATACGCAGTATTTT.

In its sample, this clone was seen once. The chain joins TRBV14 to TRBJ1-5; D gene ambiguous. This CDR3 has 14 amino acids. Trimming took 5 bases from V and 6 from J, leaving 14 bases between them. Germline assignment: CDR1 SGHDN and CDR2 FVKESK. The CDR3 sequence is CASSTTRSSQPQHF. DNA of the CDR3: TGTGCCAGCAGCACGACACGGTCGAGTCAGCCCCAGCATTTT.

J is TRBJ1-1 and V is TRBV7-9; weak D call: TRBD1 (6 bases). The CDR3 loop spans 13 amino acids. The V end was cut by 6 bases, the J end by 5 bases, with 13 bases between. From germline, CDR1 is SEHNR and CDR2 FQNEAQ (reference sequence). CDR3 DNA: TGTGCCAGCAGACCCACAGGGAATACTGAAGCTTTCTTT. Residues: CASRPTGNTEAFF.

There are a few counts of this clone. This sequence joins TRBV5-5 and TRBJ1-1, with a possible D match to TRBD1 (6 bases). The length of the CDR3 is 13 residues. The V end was cut by 2 bases, the J end by 7 bases, with 12 bases between. Germline CDR1 and CDR2: SGHKS and YYEKEE (reference sequence). CDR3 loop: CASSLGQGNEAFF. CDR3 nucleotides: TGTGCCAGCAGCTTAGGGCAGGGGAATGAAGCTTTCTTT.

The rearrangement uses TRBV6-2 or TRBV6-3 and TRBJ2-5; 7 positions agree with TRBD1. CDR3 length equals 14 residues. Germline V lookup: CDR1 MNHEY, CDR2 SVGEGT. Trimming at V came to 4 bases and at J to 2 bases, leaving 4 bases not matched to a gene. The CDR3 region has the DNA TGTGCCAGCAGTTTTGGGACAGTTCAAGAGACCCAGTACTTC. It codes for CASSFGTVQETQYF.

The chain joins TRBV29-1 to TRBJ2-3; 12 nucleotides agree with TRBD2. Germline CDR1 reads SQVTM; CDR2 reads ANQGSEA. Losses at the gene ends were 7 bases for V and 6 bases for J; bases not matched to a gene: 5. The CDR3 runs to 13 residues. This CDR3 reads CSDRLAGVDTQYF. CDR3 coding DNA: TGCAGCGACCGACTAGCGGGGGTGGATACGCAGTATTTT.

The V call is TRBV9, the J call TRBJ1-1; unclear D gene. The CDR3 runs to 12 residues. Per the germline V gene, CDR1 is SGDLS and CDR2 is YYNGEE. Trimming cost V 3 bases and J 3 bases, with 6 bases left between them. The CDR3 region has the DNA TGTGCCAGCAGCGGCGAATACACTGAAGCTTTCTTT. The encoded protein is CASSGEYTEAFF.

The chain combines TRBV30 with TRBJ2-5; TRBD1 agrees at 10 bases. CDR1 and CDR2 (germline): GTSNPN, SVGIG (reference sequence). There are 15 residues in the CDR3. V shed 4 bases and J 5 bases; nucleotides not matched to a gene: 10. The CDR3 sequence: CAWNTGGTGVETQYF. In DNA form, the CDR3 reads TGTGCCTGGAACACTGGCGGGACAGGGGTCGAGACCCAGTACTTC.